The clone carrying this T cell receptor (beta chain) has at least ten counts. Its matching antigen is unknown. This sample is drawn from a study of early T cells in non-severe SARS-CoV-2 infection. Looking at the study overall: With bulk RNA from unsorted whole blood as input, sequencing yielded unpaired chains. Study findings and constraints: The matching step, a VDJdb search, favored anti-spike CD8 responses and missed private and CD4 specificities.

Attachment of unique molecular identifiers to individual cDNA molecules was performed. TCRdb redid the calling of the 5' RACE reads with MiXCR, one entry per CDR3 protein. The data show over 50,000 distinct CDR3 sequences, with around 8% seen just once and about 4% held by the top ten. Trimming took 7 bases from V and 6 from J; bases not matched to a gene: 11. The CDR3 sequence is 14 residues long. Germline CDR1 SQVTM, CDR2 ANQGSEA. The TCR sequence derives from an adult who was a healthcare worker with PCR-confirmed SARS-CoV-2 infection or an uninfected control (not recorded which). The sample comprised whole blood. The chain combines TRBV29-1 with TRBJ2-1, with 8 bases aligning to TRBD2. CDR3 sequence (DNA): TGCAGCGGGGGGCGAGCGGGAGCTTTCAATGAGCAGTTCTTC. Its translation is CSGGRAGAFNEQFF.